Listed here is a single TCR beta chain. The data originate from a study of blood T cell repertoires in COVID-19. For the study at large: Whether acute or convalescent, the COVID-19 samples came from the United States, Italy and Spain. The analysed material was cDNA or gDNA that came from T cells, B-cell-depleted T cells, or PBMCs.

Original processing notes: Amplifying reference gene primers gave estimates of nucleated cell counts. Profiled with immunoSEQ multiplex PCR; TCRdb holds only in-frame clones, not every one. V, J and clone size are those of that table, while D and trimming were read from the DNA. The sample contains roughly 340,000 clones, approximately 88% of which appear only once. Seattle enrolled patients during active infection and tracked them longitudinally. The sequence was collected from a young woman with COVID-19, enrolled during active disease. Source material: peripheral blood.

The CDR3 loop reads CASSFEADSYNEQFF. DNA of the CDR3: TGTGCCAGCAGTTTCGAAGCGGACTCCTACAATGAGCAGTTCTTC. This chain joins TRBV28 and TRBJ2-1; D might be TRBD2 (5 bases). Per germline, CDR1 MDHEN and CDR2 SYDVKM. The CDR3 runs to 15 residues. Trimming shortened V by 3 bases and J by 0 bases, and 9 bases separated the two germline ends.